The 12 T cell receptor beta chains presented below share a single source sample, sequenced in a study of shared clonotypes between healthy human individuals. Profiling relied on immunoSEQ multiplex PCR, and the TCRdb table lists in-frame clones only, not all of them. The sample has about 1,900,000 clones, roughly 94% seen once. CD45RO-negative, CCR7-positively selected cells formed the naive CD8 fraction, excluding terminally differentiated effector memory CD45RA+ cells. Sample: naive CD8+ T cells sorted from blood. All receptors come from a man aged 18 to 35 in good health.

This sequence joins TRBV6-5 and TRBJ2-2; D might be TRBD1 (5 bases). The germline V gene has CDR1 MNHEY and CDR2 SVGAGI. The CDR3 covers 14 residues. V gave up 2 bases and J gave up 6 bases, with 10 bases separating them. This CDR3 reads CASSYAAGSGELFF. CDR3 sequence (DNA): TGTGCCAGCAGTTACGCGGCAGGGTCCGGGGAGCTGTTTTTT.

This chain links TRBV11-2 with TRBJ2-7, with D possibly being TRBD1 (6 bases). Deletions cut 1 base from V and 2 bases from J, with 12 bases between. Germline V gene data show CDR1 as SGHAT and CDR2 as FQNNGV. CDR3 length: 15 residues. This CDR3 reads CASSLGQARTYEQYF. DNA of the CDR3: TGTGCCAGCAGCTTAGGACAGGCGCGGACCTACGAGCAGTACTTC.

This chain links TRBV7-9 with TRBJ1-2; D uncertain. From germline, CDR1 is SEHNR and CDR2 FQNEAQ (reference sequence). The ends were cut back, 3 bases at V and 4 bases at J, with 12 bases in the middle. This CDR3 comprises 14 residues. The CDR3 loop reads CASSLGVSGYGYTF. CDR3 DNA sequence: TGTGCCAGCAGCTTGGGTGTGTCCGGCTATGGCTACACCTTC. The full variable domain, in which reference TRBV7-9 and TRBJ1-2 provide the parts outside the CDR3, is DTGVSQNPRHKITKRGQNVTFRCDPISEHNRLYWYRQTLGQGPEFLTYFQNEAQLEKSRLLSDRFSAERPKGSFSTLEIQRTEQGDSAMYLCASSLGVSGYGYTFGSGTRLTVV.

V and J are TRBV2 and TRBJ2-7, with D possibly matching TRBD1 (7 bases). With 3 bases removed from V and 4 bases from J, the gap between germline ends came to 16 bases. Germline V gene lookup returns CDR1 SNHLY and CDR2 FYNNEI. This CDR3 contains 15 residues. The CDR3 region is CASSDMRQGGYEQYF. The CDR3 region has the DNA TGTGCCAGCAGTGATATGAGACAGGGAGGATACGAGCAGTACTTC.

The table lists this clone with a count of one. The chain couples TRBV13 to TRBJ2-7, with D possibly matching TRBD2 (7 bases). Trimming pared 6 bases from V and 6 bases from J, leaving 12 bases between. There are 12 residues in the CDR3. The germline CDR1 and CDR2 sequences are PRHDT and FYEKMQ (reference sequence). CDR3 sequence: CASRKGGLEQYF. For the CDR3, the DNA is TGTGCCAGCAGGAAGGGGGGGCTCGAGCAGTACTTC.

As to this clone: The germline gene is not matched at one end of the junction; a read error may be the cause. The rearrangement uses TRBV11-2 and TRBJ2-7; no definite D call. The CDR3 runs 16 residues. The germline V gene has CDR1 SGHAT and CDR2 FQNNGV. CDR3 nucleotides: TGTGCCGGCAGCTTAGAGGCGGCAGCCGGTTCCTACGAGCAGTACTTC. It translates to CAGSLEAAAGSYEQYF.

To note about this clone: Other DNA sequences in this sample translate to the same CDR3. This chain joins TRBV9 and TRBJ1-5, with unresolved D. CDR3 length: 14 residues. V was clipped by 0 bases and J by 0 bases, with 4 bases between them. Looked up from germline, CDR1 is SGDLS and CDR2 is YYNGEE. CDR3 loop: CASSVGDSNQPQHF. CDR3 DNA sequence: TGTGCCAGCAGCGTAGGAGATAGCAATCAGCCCCAGCATTTT.

For this clone: Other DNA sequences in the sample encode the same CDR3. The J gene is TRBJ2-3, the V gene TRBV13; D is unresolved. The CDR3 runs to 12 residues. Trimming cost V 3 bases and J 4 bases, with 5 bases left between them. The germline V gene has CDR1 PRHDT and CDR2 FYEKMQ (reference sequence). CDR3 in amino acids: CASSLTPDTQYF. CDR3 sequence (DNA): TGTGCCAGCAGCTTGACTCCAGATACGCAGTATTTT. The full variable domain, completed using reference TRBV13 and TRBJ2-3, is AAGVIQSPRHLIKEKRETATLKCYPIPRHDTVYWYQQGPGQDPQFLISFYEKMQSDKGSIPDRFSAQQFSDYHSELNMSSLELGDSALYFCASSLTPDTQYFGPGTRLTVL.

This chain connects TRBV19 to TRBJ1-6, with D possibly matching TRBD1 (6 bases). Germline CDR1 is LNHDA and CDR2 is SQIVND (reference sequence). Trimming took 6 bases from V and 1 from J, leaving 13 bases between them. The CDR3 loop spans 16 amino acids. CDR3 nucleotides: TGTGCCAGTAGAGAGACAGGAACTTCCTATAATTCACCCCTCCACTTT. Encoded protein: CASRETGTSYNSPLHF.

This chain connects TRBV4-1 to TRBJ2-1, with 11 positions matching TRBD2. The J segment lost 5 bases and the V segment lost 0 bases, leaving 6 bases of the junction unmatched. The CDR3 length is 17 residues. Germline loops: CDR1 MGHRA, CDR2 YSYEKL. Here the CDR3 reads CASSQDSSGGVNNEQFF. The CDR3, as DNA: TGCGCCAGCAGCCAAGATAGTAGCGGGGGGGTGAACAATGAGCAGTTCTTC.

A word on this clone: This sample also contains other DNA sequences that code for the same CDR3. The chain employs TRBV2 and TRBJ1-4, with D perhaps matching TRBD1 (5 bases). The germline V gene has CDR1 SNHLY and CDR2 FYNNEI. V was trimmed by 8 bases and J by 0 bases, leaving 10 bases between them. The CDR3 covers 14 residues. The CDR3 sequence: CASSGTATNEKLFF. The CDR3 DNA follows: TGTGCCAGCTCCGGGACTGCAACTAATGAAAAACTGTTTTTT.

The chain links TRBV4-1 to TRBJ2-7, with 8 nucleotides matching TRBD2. Germline CDR1 and CDR2: MGHRA and YSYEKL. Trimming removed 3 bases from V and 0 bases from J; junction bases left unmatched: 4. The CDR3 spans 15 residues. The CDR3 protein is CASSQKAGASYEQYF. As DNA, the CDR3 is TGCGCCAGCAGCCAGAAAGCGGGAGCCTCCTACGAGCAGTACTTC.